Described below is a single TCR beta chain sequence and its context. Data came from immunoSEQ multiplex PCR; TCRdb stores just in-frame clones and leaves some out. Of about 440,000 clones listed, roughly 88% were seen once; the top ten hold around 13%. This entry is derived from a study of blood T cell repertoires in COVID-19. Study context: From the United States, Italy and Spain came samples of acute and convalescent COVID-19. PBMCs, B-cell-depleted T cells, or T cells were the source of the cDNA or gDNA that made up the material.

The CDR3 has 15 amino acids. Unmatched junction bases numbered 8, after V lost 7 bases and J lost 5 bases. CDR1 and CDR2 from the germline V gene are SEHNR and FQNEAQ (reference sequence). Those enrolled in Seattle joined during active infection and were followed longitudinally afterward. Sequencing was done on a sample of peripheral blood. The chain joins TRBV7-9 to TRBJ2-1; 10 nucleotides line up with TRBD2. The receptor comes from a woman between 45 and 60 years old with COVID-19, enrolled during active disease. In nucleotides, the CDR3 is TGTGCCAGCACAGAGCGGGGGGGTATCAACAATGAGCAGTTCTTC. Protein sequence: CASTERGGINNEQFF.